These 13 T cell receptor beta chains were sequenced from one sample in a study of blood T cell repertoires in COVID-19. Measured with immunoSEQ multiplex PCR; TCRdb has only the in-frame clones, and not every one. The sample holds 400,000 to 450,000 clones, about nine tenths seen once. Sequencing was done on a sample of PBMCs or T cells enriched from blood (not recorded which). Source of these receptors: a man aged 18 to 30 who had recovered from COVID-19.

CDR3 sequence: CASSLGTVRDTQYF. DNA for the CDR3: TGTGCCAGCAGCTTAGGGACAGTGAGAGATACGCAGTATTTT. V usage is TRBV7-2 and J usage is TRBJ2-3; D may be TRBD1 (6 bases). The CDR3 totals 14 residues. CDR1 SGHTA and CDR2 FQGNSA come from the germline V gene. Trimming removed 1 base at V and 5 bases at J, with 10 bases between.

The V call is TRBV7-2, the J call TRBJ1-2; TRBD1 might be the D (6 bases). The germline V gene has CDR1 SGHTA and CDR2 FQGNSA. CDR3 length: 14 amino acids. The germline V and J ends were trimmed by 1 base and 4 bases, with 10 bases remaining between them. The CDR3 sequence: CASSLVGQSYGYTF. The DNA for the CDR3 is TGTGCCAGCAGCTTAGTTGGACAGTCCTATGGCTACACCTTC.

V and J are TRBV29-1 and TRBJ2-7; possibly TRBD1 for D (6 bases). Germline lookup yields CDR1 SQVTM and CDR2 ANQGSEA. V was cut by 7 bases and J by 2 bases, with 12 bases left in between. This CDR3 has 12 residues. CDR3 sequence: CSAEGETYEQYF. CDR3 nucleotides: TGCAGCGCCGAGGGGGAAACCTACGAGCAGTACTTC.

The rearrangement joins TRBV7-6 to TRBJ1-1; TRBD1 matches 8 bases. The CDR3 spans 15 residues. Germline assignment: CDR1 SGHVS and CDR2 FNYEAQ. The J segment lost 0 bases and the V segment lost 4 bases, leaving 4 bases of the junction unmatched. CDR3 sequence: CASSSRQGMNTEAFF. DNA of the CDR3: TGTGCCAGCAGCTCTCGACAGGGGATGAACACTGAAGCTTTCTTT.

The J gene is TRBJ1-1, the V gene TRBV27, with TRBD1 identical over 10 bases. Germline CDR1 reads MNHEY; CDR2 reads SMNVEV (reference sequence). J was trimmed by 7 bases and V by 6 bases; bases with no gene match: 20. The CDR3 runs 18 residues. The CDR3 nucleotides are TGTGCCAGCAGCCGACACAAAGGAGGACAGGGGGACTTTGGTGAAGCTTTCTTT. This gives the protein CASSRHKGGQGDFGEAFF.

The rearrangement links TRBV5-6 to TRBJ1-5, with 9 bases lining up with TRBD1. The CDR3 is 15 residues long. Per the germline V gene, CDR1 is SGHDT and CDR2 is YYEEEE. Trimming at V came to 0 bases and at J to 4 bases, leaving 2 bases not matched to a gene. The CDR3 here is CASSLGGTGNQPQHF. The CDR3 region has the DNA TGTGCCAGCAGCTTGGGCGGGACAGGGAATCAGCCCCAGCATTTT.

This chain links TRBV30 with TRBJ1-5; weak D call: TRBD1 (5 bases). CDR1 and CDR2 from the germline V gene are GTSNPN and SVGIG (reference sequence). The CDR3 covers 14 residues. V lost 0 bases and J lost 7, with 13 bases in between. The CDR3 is CAWSVQLGGQPQHF. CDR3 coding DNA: TGTGCCTGGAGTGTACAGTTGGGGGGGCAGCCCCAGCATTTT.

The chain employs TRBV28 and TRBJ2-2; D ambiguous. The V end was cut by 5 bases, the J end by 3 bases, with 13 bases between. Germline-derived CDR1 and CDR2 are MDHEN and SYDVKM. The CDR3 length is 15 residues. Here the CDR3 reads CASSRGSMDTGELFF. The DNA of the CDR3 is TGTGCCAGCAGTAGAGGAAGCATGGACACCGGGGAGCTGTTTTTT.

In nucleotides, the CDR3 is TGTGCCAGCTCACCCCTGGGAGGGTACAGTATCCACGATACCGGCACAGATACGCAGTATTTT. Translated: CASSPLGGYSIHDTGTDTQYF. The rearrangement joins TRBV18 to TRBJ2-3; 7 bases line up with TRBD2. This CDR3 is 21 amino acids long. The V and J ends lost 3 bases and 1 base, in that order; junction bases with no gene match: 22. Germline-derived CDR1 and CDR2 are KGHSH and LQKENI.

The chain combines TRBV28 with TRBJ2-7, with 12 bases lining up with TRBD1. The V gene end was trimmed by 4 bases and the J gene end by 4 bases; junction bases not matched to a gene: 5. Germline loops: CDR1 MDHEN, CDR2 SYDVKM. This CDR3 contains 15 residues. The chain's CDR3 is CASSSGQGALYEQYF. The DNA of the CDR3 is TGTGCCAGCAGTTCGGGACAGGGGGCTTTATACGAGCAGTACTTC.

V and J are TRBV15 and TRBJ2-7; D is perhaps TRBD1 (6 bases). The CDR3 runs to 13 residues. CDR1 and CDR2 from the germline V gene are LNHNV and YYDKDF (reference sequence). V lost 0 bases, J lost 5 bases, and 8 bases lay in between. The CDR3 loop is CATSRDGQNEQYF. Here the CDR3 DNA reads TGTGCCACCAGCAGAGATGGACAGAACGAGCAGTACTTC.

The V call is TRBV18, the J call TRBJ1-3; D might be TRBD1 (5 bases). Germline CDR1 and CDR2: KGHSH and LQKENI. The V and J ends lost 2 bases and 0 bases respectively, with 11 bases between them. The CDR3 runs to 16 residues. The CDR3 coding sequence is TGTGCCAGCTCACCATCCCAGGGTATCTCTGGAAACACCATATATTTT. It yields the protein CASSPSQGISGNTIYF.

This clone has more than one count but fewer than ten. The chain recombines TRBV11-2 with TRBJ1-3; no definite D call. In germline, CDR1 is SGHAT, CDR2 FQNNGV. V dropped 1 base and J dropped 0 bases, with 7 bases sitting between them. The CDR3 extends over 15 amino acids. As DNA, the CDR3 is TGTGCCAGCAGCTTAGGCGGAGACTCTGGAAACACCATATATTTT. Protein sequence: CASSLGGDSGNTIYF.